A single sample is the source of the 13 T cell receptor beta chains below, sequenced in a study of Tregs in tolerant kidney transplant recipients. Sequenced by immunoSEQ multiplex PCR; TCRdb stores in-frame clones only, minus some. The data contain over 50,000 clones, approximately 85% of them seen just once; the ten biggest clones take up around 1.9%. This specimen consisted of Tregs from blood, obtained before the transplant. These receptors came from a human donor who received a combined kidney and bone marrow transplant.

In DNA form, the CDR3 reads TGTGCCAGCAGCTTGGGGGTGACAGGCACAACTAATGAAAAACTGTTTTTT. It translates to CASSLGVTGTTNEKLFF. This chain uses TRBV5-4 with TRBJ1-4; weak D call: TRBD1 (6 bases). Germline lookup yields CDR1 SGHNT and CDR2 YYREEE (reference sequence). This CDR3 has 17 residues. With 0 bases removed from V and 0 bases from J, the gap between germline ends came to 12 bases.

The chain uses TRBV18 and TRBJ2-2; possibly TRBD1 for D (6 bases). CDR1 KGHSH and CDR2 LQKENI come from the germline V gene. V was shortened by 8 bases and J by 6 bases, with 19 bases between the two germline ends. CDR3 length: 15 residues. CDR3 in amino acids: CASRPLQGLAGELFF. Here the CDR3 DNA reads TGTGCCAGCCGACCGTTACAGGGTTTAGCCGGGGAGCTGTTTTTT.

This clone has more than one count but fewer than ten. V is TRBV7-6 and J is TRBJ2-2; unclear D gene. The germline V gene encodes CDR1 SGHVS and CDR2 FNYEAQ. Trimming pared 5 bases from V and 7 bases from J, leaving 8 bases between. The CDR3 is 12 residues long. The CDR3 nucleotides read TGTGCCAGCAGCCGTGGGCACGGGGAGCTGTTTTTT. It codes for CASSRGHGELFF.

The chain uses TRBV18 and TRBJ2-2, with D tentatively TRBD1 (5 bases). With 0 bases removed from V and 4 bases from J, the gap between germline ends came to 9 bases. CDR3 size: 15 residues. The germline V gene encodes CDR1 KGHSH and CDR2 LQKENI. The CDR3 spells CASSPPYQGTGELFF. The CDR3 DNA reads as TGTGCCAGCTCACCACCTTATCAGGGCACCGGGGAGCTGTTTTTT.

This chain links TRBV9 with TRBJ2-3; D is perhaps TRBD2 (6 bases). Per the germline V gene, CDR1 is SGDLS and CDR2 is YYNGEE. The length of the CDR3 is 15 residues. V gave up 1 base and J gave up 6 bases, with 15 bases separating them. The DNA of the CDR3 is TGTGCCAGCAGCGTATTCCCCGTTGGAGGGGATACGCAGTATTTT. Amino acids: CASSVFPVGGDTQYF.

The count of this clone is one. At one end, the junction sequence differs from germline, possibly due to a read error. V is TRBV15 and J is TRBJ2-1; either TRBD1 or TRBD2 may fit D (5 bases each). The CDR3 consists of 16 residues. Germline V gene data show CDR1 as LNHNV and CDR2 as YYDKDF (reference sequence). Here the CDR3 DNA reads TGTGCCACCAGCAGAGGACAGCGGCCCCCGGGAAATGGGCAGTTCTTC. Its translation: CATSRGQRPPGNGQFF.

The CDR3 DNA is TGTGCCAGTAGCGCGGCGGGGATGGACTACAATGAGCAGTTCTTC. Protein sequence: CASSAAGMDYNEQFF. The chain employs TRBV19 and TRBJ2-1; D is perhaps TRBD2 (6 bases). Germline CDR1 reads LNHDA; CDR2 reads SQIVND (reference sequence). Trimming left V 6 bases short and J 3 bases short, with 15 bases between. The CDR3 length is 15 residues.

The genes are TRBV27 and TRBJ1-2; D might be TRBD1 (6 bases). This CDR3 has 15 residues. Germline lookup yields CDR1 MNHEY and CDR2 SMNVEV (reference sequence). V gave up 8 bases and J gave up 4 bases, with 20 bases separating them. For the CDR3, the DNA is TGTGCCAGCGGACGAAAGGCGGACAGTTTCTATGGCTACACCTTC. It specifies CASGRKADSFYGYTF.

J is TRBJ2-7 and V is TRBV30; D is perhaps TRBD1 (6 bases). Trimming left V 5 bases short and J 0 bases short, with 8 bases between. This CDR3 has 12 residues. From germline, CDR1 is GTSNPN and CDR2 SVGIG (reference sequence). The CDR3 DNA is TGTGCCTGGCAGGGGCTCTCCTACGAGCAGTACTTC. Its translation is CAWQGLSYEQYF.

The chain uses TRBV5-6 and TRBJ1-3, with D possibly matching TRBD1 (5 bases). The V gene's germline CDR1 is SGHDT and CDR2 YYEEEE. The CDR3 extends over 18 amino acids. V shed 0 bases and J shed 0 bases, with 16 bases lying between them. The CDR3 here is CASSLVGQGANSGNTIYF. DNA for the CDR3: TGTGCCAGCAGCTTGGTGGGGCAGGGAGCCAACTCTGGAAACACCATATATTTT. Using reference TRBV5-6 and TRBJ1-3 for the parts outside the CDR3, the full variable domain is DAGVTQSPTHLIKTRGQQVTLRCSPKSGHDTVSWYQQALGQGPQFIFQYYEEEERQRGNFPDRFSGHQFPNYSSELNVNALLLGDSALYLCASSLVGQGANSGNTIYFGEGSWLTVV.

The rearrangement links TRBV4-1 to TRBJ1-1; D ambiguous. Trimming took off 4 bases at V and 2 bases at J, with 14 bases between the two ends. Germline-derived CDR1 and CDR2 are MGHRA and YSYEKL. The CDR3 is made up of 15 amino acids. This CDR3 reads CASSLLGALNTEAFF. CDR3 coding DNA: TGCGCCAGCAGCCTCTTGGGAGCTCTAAACACTGAAGCTTTCTTT.

This sequence joins TRBV5-1 and TRBJ2-2; 7 nucleotides line up with TRBD1. Germline-derived CDR1 and CDR2 are SGHRS and YFSETQ. Losses at the gene ends were 4 bases for V and 4 bases for J; bases not matched to a gene: 7. This CDR3 region has 15 residues. The CDR3, as DNA: TGCGCCAGCAGCCATGACAGGGACCGCACCGGGGAGCTGTTTTTT. Amino acids: CASSHDRDRTGELFF.

The J gene is TRBJ2-1, the V gene TRBV15; no definite D call. This CDR3 is 15 amino acids long. V gave up 1 base and J gave up 9 bases, with 16 bases separating them. Germline lookup yields CDR1 LNHNV and CDR2 YYDKDF (reference sequence). The DNA of the CDR3 is TGTGCCACCAGCAGAGCGTCGTCAGCTTTCGGTGAGCAGTTCTTC. It codes for CATSRASSAFGEQFF.